This T cell receptor beta chain was sequenced for a study of cytomegalovirus exposure and HLA in healthy donors. CDR3 size: 15 residues. CDR1 and CDR2 from the germline V gene are SGHRS and YFSETQ. Trimming took 6 bases from V and 5 from J; bases not matched to a gene: 5. Of note for this clone: What it binds is not known.

Study-wide findings and caveats: Common viral pathogens seemed, in a later analysis, to connect with several of the most significant clusters. A later analysis linked a missense DCLRE1C variant to TCR beta V- and J-gene trimming.

PCR was performed using 60 Vbeta and 13 Jbeta primers. Repertoires were generated with immunoSEQ multiplex PCR, while TCRdb's copy carries only in-frame clones and drops some. The data show some 130,000 clones, with roughly four fifths seen just once and approximately 5.6% held by the top ten. The material sequenced was PBMCs. The TCR sequence derives from a woman between 40 and 55 years old in good health and CMV-seropositive. J is TRBJ2-2 and V is TRBV5-1; 12 bases line up with TRBD1. CDR3 sequence reads: CASKGQGAETGELFF. The CDR3 DNA reads TGCGCCAGCAAGGGACAGGGGGCTGAAACCGGGGAGCTGTTTTTT.